The clone carrying this T cell receptor beta chain occurred many times. The antigen is unknown. These data originate in a study of lung T cells in sarcoidosis with Löfgren's syndrome. General study findings and limits: The most expanded V genes in Löfgren's patients were reportedly TRAV12-1 and TRBV2.

In TCRdb, the reads were re-called with MiXCR into one record per CDR3 protein. The sample includes some 65,000 distinct CDR3 sequences, around 20% of them seen just once. The V gene's germline CDR1 is SQVTM and CDR2 ANQGSEA. The CDR3 covers 13 residues. With 7 bases clipped from V and 1 base from J, the junction kept 4 bases outside the gene matches. This TCR derives from a human donor with sarcoidosis (Löfgren's syndrome or another form), or a control subject (not recorded which). The material sequenced was CD4+ T cells from PBMCs. The chain carries TRBV29-1 and TRBJ2-1; TRBD1 matches at 7 bases. The chain's CDR3 is CSGNRGSYNEQFF. CDR3 DNA sequence: TGCAGCGGCAACAGGGGTTCCTACAATGAGCAGTTCTTC.